The clone carrying this T cell receptor (beta chain) has a single count. The data derive from a study of T cells in localized non-small cell lung cancer. TCRdb keeps only in-frame clones here, not all; method: immunoSEQ multiplex PCR. The sample lists roughly 50,000 clones, more than 85% occurring once. Sequencing used peripheral blood, obtained before any cancer treatment. This receptor was identified in a man between 40 and 70 years old with stage I lung adenocarcinoma.

The CDR3 sequence: CAWSVTGSTEAFF. As DNA, the CDR3 is TGTGCCTGGAGTGTAACAGGGTCAACTGAAGCTTTCTTT. V is TRBV30 and J is TRBJ1-1; tentatively, D is TRBD1 (6 bases). In germline, CDR1 is GTSNPN, CDR2 SVGIG (reference sequence). V lost 0 bases and J 5 bases, leaving 10 bases between the germline ends. The CDR3 covers 13 residues.